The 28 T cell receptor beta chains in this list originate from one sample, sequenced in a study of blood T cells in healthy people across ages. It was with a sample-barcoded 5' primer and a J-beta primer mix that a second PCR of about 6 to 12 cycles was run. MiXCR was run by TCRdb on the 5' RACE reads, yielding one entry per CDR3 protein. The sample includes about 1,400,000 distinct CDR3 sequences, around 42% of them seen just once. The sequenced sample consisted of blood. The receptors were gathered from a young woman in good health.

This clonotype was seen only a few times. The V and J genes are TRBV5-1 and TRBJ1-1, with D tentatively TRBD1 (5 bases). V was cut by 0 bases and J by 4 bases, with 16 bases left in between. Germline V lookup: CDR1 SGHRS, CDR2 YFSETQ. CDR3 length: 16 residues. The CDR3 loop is CASSLAPAGIGTEAFF. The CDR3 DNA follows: TGCGCCAGCAGCTTGGCCCCAGCAGGGATAGGCACTGAAGCTTTCTTT.

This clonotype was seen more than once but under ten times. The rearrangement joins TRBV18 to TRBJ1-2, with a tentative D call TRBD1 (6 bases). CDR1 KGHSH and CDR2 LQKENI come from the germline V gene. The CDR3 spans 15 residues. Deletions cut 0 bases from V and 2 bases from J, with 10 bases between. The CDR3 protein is CASSPPGGQNYGYTF. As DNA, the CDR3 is TGTGCCAGCTCACCACCGGGAGGACAGAACTATGGCTACACCTTC.

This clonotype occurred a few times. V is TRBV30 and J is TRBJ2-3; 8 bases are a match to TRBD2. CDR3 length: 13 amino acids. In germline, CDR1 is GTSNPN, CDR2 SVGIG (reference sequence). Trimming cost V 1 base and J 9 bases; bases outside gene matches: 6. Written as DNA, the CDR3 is TGTGCCTGGAGTGAGGTACGACTAGCGACGCAGTATTTT. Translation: CAWSEVRLATQYF.

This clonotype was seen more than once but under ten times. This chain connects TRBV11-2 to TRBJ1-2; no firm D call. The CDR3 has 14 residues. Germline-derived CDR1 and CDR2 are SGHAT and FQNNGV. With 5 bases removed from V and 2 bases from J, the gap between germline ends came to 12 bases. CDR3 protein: CASSPARRNYGYTF. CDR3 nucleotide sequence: TGTGCCAGCAGCCCCGCCCGACGGAACTATGGCTACACCTTC.

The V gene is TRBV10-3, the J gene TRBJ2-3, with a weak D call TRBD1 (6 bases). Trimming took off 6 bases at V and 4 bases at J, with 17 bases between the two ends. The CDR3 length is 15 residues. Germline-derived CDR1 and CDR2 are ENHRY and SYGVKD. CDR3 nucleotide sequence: TGTGCCATCAGCCTACAGGGTGCTGTTGCAGATACGCAGTATTTT. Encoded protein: CAISLQGAVADTQYF.

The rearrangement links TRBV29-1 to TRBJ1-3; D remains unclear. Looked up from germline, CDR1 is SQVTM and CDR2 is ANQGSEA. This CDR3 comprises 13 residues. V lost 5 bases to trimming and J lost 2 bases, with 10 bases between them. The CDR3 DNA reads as TGCAGCGTTTTGGGGAGCCCTGGAAACACCATATATTTT. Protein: CSVLGSPGNTIYF.

The CDR3 region is CASSPDGSETQYF. The CDR3 DNA reads TGTGCCAGCAGCCCCGATGGGAGTGAGACCCAGTACTTC. The rearrangement uses TRBV28 and TRBJ2-5; D might be TRBD2 (5 bases). The germline V gene encodes CDR1 MDHEN and CDR2 SYDVKM. The CDR3 extends over 13 amino acids. V was shortened by 6 bases and J by 5 bases, with 13 bases between the two germline ends.

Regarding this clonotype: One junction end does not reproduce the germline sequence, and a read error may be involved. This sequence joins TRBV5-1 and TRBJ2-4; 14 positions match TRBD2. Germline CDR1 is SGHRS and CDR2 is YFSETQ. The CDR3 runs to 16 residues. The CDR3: CAGSPTSGGARNIQYF. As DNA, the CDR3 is TGCGCCGGCAGCCCGACTAGCGGGGGGGCCCGGAACATTCAGTACTTC.

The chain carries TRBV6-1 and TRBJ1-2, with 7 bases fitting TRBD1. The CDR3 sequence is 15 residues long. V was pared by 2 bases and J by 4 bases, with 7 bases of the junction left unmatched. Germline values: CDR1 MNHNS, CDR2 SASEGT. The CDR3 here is CASSERTGQSYGYTF. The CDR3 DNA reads TGTGCCAGCAGTGAAAGGACAGGCCAATCCTATGGCTACACCTTC.

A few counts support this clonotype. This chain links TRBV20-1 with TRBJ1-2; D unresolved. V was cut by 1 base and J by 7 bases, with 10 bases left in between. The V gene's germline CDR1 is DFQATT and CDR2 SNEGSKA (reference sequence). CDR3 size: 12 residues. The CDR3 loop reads CSARVRTAGYTF. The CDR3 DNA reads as TGCAGTGCTAGAGTCAGAACAGCTGGCTACACCTTC.

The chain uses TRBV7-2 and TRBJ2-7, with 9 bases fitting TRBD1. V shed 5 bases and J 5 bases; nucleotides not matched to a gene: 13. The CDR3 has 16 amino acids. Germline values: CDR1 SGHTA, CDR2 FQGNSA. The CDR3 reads CASSRTGDASRHEQYF. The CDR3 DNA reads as TGTGCCAGCAGCAGGACAGGGGACGCCTCTCGACACGAGCAGTACTTC. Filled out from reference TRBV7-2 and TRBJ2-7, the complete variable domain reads GAGVSQSPSNKVTEKGKDVELRCDPISGHTALYWYRQSLGQGLEFLIYFQGNSAPDKSGLPSDRFSAERTGGSVSTLTIQRTQQEDSAVYLCASSRTGDASRHEQYFGPGTRLTVT.

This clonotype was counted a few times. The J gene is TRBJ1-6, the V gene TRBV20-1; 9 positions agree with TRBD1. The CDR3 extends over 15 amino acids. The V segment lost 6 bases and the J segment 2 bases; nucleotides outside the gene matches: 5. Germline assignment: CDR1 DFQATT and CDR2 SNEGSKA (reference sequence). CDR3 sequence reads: CSALQGATYNSPLHF. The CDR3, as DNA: TGCAGTGCGCTACAGGGGGCCACCTATAATTCACCCCTCCACTTT.

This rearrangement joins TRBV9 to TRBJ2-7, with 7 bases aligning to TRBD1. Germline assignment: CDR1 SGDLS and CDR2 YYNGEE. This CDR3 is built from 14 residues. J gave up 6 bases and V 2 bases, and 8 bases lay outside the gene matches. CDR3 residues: CASSVVTGKSEQYF. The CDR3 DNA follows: TGTGCCAGCAGCGTCGTGACAGGGAAGAGCGAGCAGTACTTC.

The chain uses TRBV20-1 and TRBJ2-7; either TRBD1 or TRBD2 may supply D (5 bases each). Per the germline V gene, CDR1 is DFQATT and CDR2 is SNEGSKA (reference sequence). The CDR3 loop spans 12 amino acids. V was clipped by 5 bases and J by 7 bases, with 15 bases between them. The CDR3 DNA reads TGCAGTGCTGGGGGAGTAAGGGATGAGCAGTACTTC. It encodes CSAGGVRDEQYF.

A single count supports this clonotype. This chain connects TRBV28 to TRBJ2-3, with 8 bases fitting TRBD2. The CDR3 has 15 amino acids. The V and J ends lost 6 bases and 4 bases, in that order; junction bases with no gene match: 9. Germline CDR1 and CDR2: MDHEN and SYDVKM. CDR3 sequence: CASSPASGRADTQYF. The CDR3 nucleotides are TGTGCCAGCAGCCCGGCCAGCGGGAGAGCAGATACGCAGTATTTT.

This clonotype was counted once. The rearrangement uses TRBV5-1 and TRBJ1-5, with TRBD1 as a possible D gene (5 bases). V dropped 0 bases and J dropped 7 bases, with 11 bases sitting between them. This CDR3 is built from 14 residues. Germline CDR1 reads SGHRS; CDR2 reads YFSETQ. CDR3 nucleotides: TGCGCCAGCAGCTTGGAGGGGATGGGCCAGCCCCAGCATTTT. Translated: CASSLEGMGQPQHF.

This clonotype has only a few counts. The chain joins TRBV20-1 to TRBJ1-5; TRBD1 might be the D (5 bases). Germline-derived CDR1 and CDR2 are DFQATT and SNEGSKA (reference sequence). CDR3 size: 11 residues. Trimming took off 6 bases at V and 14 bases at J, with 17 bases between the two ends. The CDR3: CSAQRDGLEHF. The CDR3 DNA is TGCAGTGCCCAGAGGGACGGACTGGAGCATTTT.

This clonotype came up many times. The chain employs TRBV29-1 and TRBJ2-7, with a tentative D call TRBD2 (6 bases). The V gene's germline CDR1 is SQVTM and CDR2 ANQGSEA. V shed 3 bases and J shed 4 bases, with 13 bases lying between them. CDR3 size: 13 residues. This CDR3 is CSVEGGLLYEQYF. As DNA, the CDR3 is TGCAGCGTTGAGGGAGGACTCCTTTACGAGCAGTACTTC.

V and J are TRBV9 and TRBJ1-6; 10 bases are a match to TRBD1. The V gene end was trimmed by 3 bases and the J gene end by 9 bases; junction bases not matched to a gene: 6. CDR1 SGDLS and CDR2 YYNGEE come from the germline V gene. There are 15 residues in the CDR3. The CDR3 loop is CASSATGGLGSPLHF. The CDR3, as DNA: TGTGCCAGCAGCGCGACAGGGGGCCTTGGTTCACCCCTCCACTTT.

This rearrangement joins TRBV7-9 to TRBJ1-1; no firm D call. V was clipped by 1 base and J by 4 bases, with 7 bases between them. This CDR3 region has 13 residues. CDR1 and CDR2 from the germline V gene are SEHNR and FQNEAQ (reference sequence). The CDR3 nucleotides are TGTGCCAGCAGCTTAGTCCCAGGCACTGAAGCTTTCTTT. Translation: CASSLVPGTEAFF.

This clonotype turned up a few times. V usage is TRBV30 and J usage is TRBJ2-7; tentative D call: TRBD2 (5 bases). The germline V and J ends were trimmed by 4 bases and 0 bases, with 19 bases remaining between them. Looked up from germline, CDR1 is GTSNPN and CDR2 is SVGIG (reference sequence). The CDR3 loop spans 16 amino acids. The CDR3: CAWTLPPGLSSYEQYF. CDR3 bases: TGTGCCTGGACCCTTCCCCCGGGGTTGAGCTCCTACGAGCAGTACTTC.

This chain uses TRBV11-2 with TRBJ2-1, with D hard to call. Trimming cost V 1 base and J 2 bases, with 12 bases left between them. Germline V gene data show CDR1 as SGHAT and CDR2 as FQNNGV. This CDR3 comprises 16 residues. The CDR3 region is CASSLARSGTYNEQFF. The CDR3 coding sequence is TGTGCCAGCAGCTTAGCTCGGAGTGGGACCTACAATGAGCAGTTCTTC. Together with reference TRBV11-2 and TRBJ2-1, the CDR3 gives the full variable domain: EAGVAQSPRYKIIEKRQSVAFWCNPISGHATLYWYQQILGQGPKLLIQFQNNGVVDDSQLPKDRFSAERLKGVDSTLKIQPAKLEDSAVYLCASSLARSGTYNEQFFGPGTRLTVL.

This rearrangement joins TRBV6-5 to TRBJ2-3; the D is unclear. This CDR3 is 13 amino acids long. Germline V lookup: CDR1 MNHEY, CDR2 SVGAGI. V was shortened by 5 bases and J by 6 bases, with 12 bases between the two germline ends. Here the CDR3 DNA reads TGTGCCAGCAGTCAAGACCCGCTCGATACGCAGTATTTT. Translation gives CASSQDPLDTQYF.

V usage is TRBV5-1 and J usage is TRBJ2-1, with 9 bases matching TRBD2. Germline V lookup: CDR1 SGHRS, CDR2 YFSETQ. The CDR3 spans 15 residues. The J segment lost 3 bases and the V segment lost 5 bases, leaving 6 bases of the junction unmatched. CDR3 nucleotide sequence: TGCGCCAGCAGAAACGGACTAGCGAGCTACAATGAGCAGTTCTTC. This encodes CASRNGLASYNEQFF.

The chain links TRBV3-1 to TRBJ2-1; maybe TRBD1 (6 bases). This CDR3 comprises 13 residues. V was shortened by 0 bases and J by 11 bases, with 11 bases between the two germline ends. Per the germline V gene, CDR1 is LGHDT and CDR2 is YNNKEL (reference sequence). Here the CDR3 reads CASSQDLQGQQFF. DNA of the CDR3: TGTGCCAGCAGCCAAGATCTACAGGGTCAGCAGTTCTTC.

In nucleotides, the CDR3 is TGTGCCAGCAGTGAGGGGACTAGCGGGGGTCAACAAGAGACCCAGTACTTC. Translation gives CASSEGTSGGQQETQYF. V gene TRBV2 combines with J gene TRBJ2-5, with 14 bases fitting TRBD2. Germline loops: CDR1 SNHLY, CDR2 FYNNEI. The V segment lost 3 bases and the J segment 2 bases; nucleotides outside the gene matches: 5. The CDR3 extends over 17 amino acids.

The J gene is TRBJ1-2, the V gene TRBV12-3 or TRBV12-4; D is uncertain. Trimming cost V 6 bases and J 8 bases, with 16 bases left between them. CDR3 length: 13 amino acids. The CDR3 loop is CASRPGGILGYTF. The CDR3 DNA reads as TGTGCCAGCAGACCGGGAGGGATTTTGGGCTACACCTTC.

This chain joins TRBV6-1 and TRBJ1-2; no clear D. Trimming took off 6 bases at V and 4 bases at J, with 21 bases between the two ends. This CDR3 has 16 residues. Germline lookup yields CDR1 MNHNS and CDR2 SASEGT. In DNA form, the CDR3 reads TGTGCCAGCAGGGGGTTAAGGCCCGCTACCGCCTATGGCTACACCTTC. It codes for CASRGLRPATAYGYTF.